This T cell receptor beta chain was identified during a study of technical replicates of blood from several donors. Germline V lookup: CDR1 SQVTM, CDR2 ANQGSEA. V shed 4 bases and J 4 bases; nucleotides not matched to a gene: 8. This CDR3 is built from 16 residues. Measured with immunoSEQ multiplex PCR; TCRdb has only the in-frame clones, and not every one. This repertoire shows about 7,200 clones, about 96% found once; its top ten account for approximately 7.8%. This chain joins TRBV29-1 and TRBJ2-5; 14 bases agree with TRBD2. Material for sequencing was PBMCs. This TCR was recovered from a human donor in good health. CDR3 in amino acids: CSVATGTSGSGETQYF. The CDR3 DNA follows: TGCAGCGTTGCAACAGGGACTAGCGGGAGTGGAGAGACCCAGTACTTC. Supplemented by reference TRBV29-1 and TRBJ2-5, the full variable domain reads SAVISQKPSRDICQRGTSLTIQCQVDSQVTMMFWYRQQPGQSLTLIATANQGSEATYESGFVIDKFPISRPNLTFSTLTVSNMSPEDSSIYLCSVATGTSGSGETQYFGPGTRLLVL.